These 21 T cell receptor beta chains share one sample of origin, sequenced in a study of CD8 T cells in ankylosing spondylitis. Study findings and constraints: Blood of patients with ankylosing spondylitis appeared to be characterized by a TCR beta motif of about 8 highly homologous variants.

A single record per CDR3 protein comes from TCRdb applying MiXCR to the 5' RACE reads. The sample has approximately 440,000 distinct CDR3 sequences; roughly a sixth are singletons. Their recognized antigens are unknown. Source material: blood, either unsorted or a sorted T cell fraction (not recorded which). All receptors come from a male donor with ankylosing spondylitis.

This chain joins TRBV5-6 and TRBJ2-5, with 9 nucleotides matching TRBD1. After removal of 5 bases from V and 5 bases from J, the junction contained 13 bases not matched to a gene. Per germline, CDR1 SGHDT and CDR2 YYEEEE. The CDR3 contains 16 residues. CDR3 coding DNA: TGTGCCAGCAGGCTCCAGACAGGGGGAGTTCGGGAGACCCAGTACTTC. This gives the protein CASRLQTGGVRETQYF.

In its sample, this clonotype was seen many times. The CDR3 sequence: CASSLPPGGANTEAFF. As DNA, the CDR3 is TGTGCCAGCAGCCTACCCCCGGGGGGTGCGAACACTGAAGCTTTCTTT. The chain has TRBV27 and TRBJ1-1; TRBD1 might be the D (5 bases). With 6 bases removed from V and 1 base from J, the gap between germline ends came to 18 bases. The CDR3 runs to 16 residues. Germline lookup yields CDR1 MNHEY and CDR2 SMNVEV (reference sequence).

This clonotype was found many times. The rearrangement uses TRBV12-3 or TRBV12-4 and TRBJ2-3; D is uncertain. CDR3 size: 14 residues. The V end was cut by 6 bases, the J end by 2 bases, with 12 bases between. The CDR3 reads CASSSRVLTDTQYF. The CDR3 DNA sequence: TGTGCCAGCAGCTCCCGGGTGCTCACAGATACGCAGTATTTT.

The rearrangement links TRBV20-1 to TRBJ1-2, with TRBD1 as a possible D gene (6 bases). Germline lookup yields CDR1 DFQATT and CDR2 SNEGSKA (reference sequence). V gave up 3 bases and J gave up 8 bases, with 13 bases separating them. The CDR3 is 12 residues long. Here the CDR3 DNA reads TGCAGTGCTAGTCGGGCAGGGGAAGGCTACACCTTC. Its translation is CSASRAGEGYTF.

In regard to this clonotype: A junction boundary mismatches the germline segment, possibly from a read error. The chain has TRBV3-1 and TRBJ1-3; D not certain. The CDR3 runs 12 residues. Germline CDR1 is LGHDT and CDR2 is YNNKEL (reference sequence). The CDR3 bases are TGTGCCAGCCGCCAAACTGGAAACACCATATATTTT. It codes for CASRQTGNTIYF.

The chain recombines TRBV6-5 with TRBJ2-3; 8 nucleotides match TRBD1. Germline assignment: CDR1 MNHEY and CDR2 SVGAGI. The length of the CDR3 is 14 residues. With V trimmed by 2 bases and J by 6 bases, 4 bases remained unmatched. The CDR3, as DNA: TGTGCCAGCAGTTACGACAGGGGAAAGGATACGCAGTATTTT. Amino acid sequence: CASSYDRGKDTQYF.

This chain joins TRBV20-1 and TRBJ1-2; 8 bases agree with TRBD1. This CDR3 has 12 residues. Germline values: CDR1 DFQATT, CDR2 SNEGSKA (reference sequence). V gave up 3 bases and J gave up 7 bases; unmatched junction bases: 4. CDR3 loop: CSARETGAGYTF. DNA of the CDR3: TGCAGTGCTAGGGAGACAGGGGCTGGCTACACCTTC.

The chain uses TRBV13 and TRBJ2-2, with D possibly TRBD1 on 5 matching bases. The length of the CDR3 is 15 residues. The germline V and J ends were trimmed by 5 bases and 6 bases, with 16 bases remaining between them. Germline CDR1 is PRHDT and CDR2 is FYEKMQ (reference sequence). As DNA, the CDR3 is TGTGCCAGCAGCCTCCGACAGTTGGGCTCCGGGGAGCTGTTTTTT. This gives the protein CASSLRQLGSGELFF.

This clonotype was picked up a small number of times. The chain links TRBV7-2 to TRBJ1-5, with unresolved D. Deletions cut 1 base from V and 1 base from J, with 8 bases between. The CDR3 contains 15 residues. In germline, CDR1 is SGHTA, CDR2 FQGNSA. Here the CDR3 reads CASSLEAGSNQPQHF. The CDR3 nucleotides are TGTGCCAGCAGCTTAGAGGCTGGGAGCAATCAGCCCCAGCATTTT.

The chain joins TRBV3-1 to TRBJ1-5; maybe TRBD1 (5 bases). The germline gives CDR1 LGHDT, CDR2 YNNKEL (reference sequence). This CDR3 has 14 amino acids. V lost 0 bases to trimming and J lost 6 bases, with 9 bases between them. CDR3 in amino acids: CASSQEGHSQPQHF. The CDR3 region has the DNA TGTGCCAGCAGCCAAGAAGGACACTCTCAGCCCCAGCATTTT.

This rearrangement joins TRBV20-1 to TRBJ2-1; D ambiguous. This CDR3 contains 15 residues. The V and J ends lost 0 bases and 7 bases respectively, with 16 bases between them. Germline loops: CDR1 DFQATT, CDR2 SNEGSKA (reference sequence). This CDR3 is CSARDGQSFGNEQFF. CDR3 coding DNA: TGCAGTGCTAGAGATGGGCAATCCTTCGGTAATGAGCAGTTCTTC.

The chain is built from TRBV28 and TRBJ1-1; D call uncertain. The CDR3 is made up of 13 amino acids. V was trimmed by 5 bases and J by 5 bases, leaving 12 bases between them. Germline V gene data show CDR1 as MDHEN and CDR2 as SYDVKM. CDR3 protein: CASSPDLGTEAFF. The CDR3 DNA sequence: TGTGCCAGCAGTCCCGACCTCGGAACTGAAGCTTTCTTT. Together with reference TRBV28 and TRBJ1-1, the CDR3 gives the full variable domain: DVKVTQSSRYLVKRTGEKVFLECVQDMDHENMFWYRQDPGLGLRLIYFSYDVKMKEKGDIPEGYSVSREKKERFSLILESASTNQTSMYLCASSPDLGTEAFFGQGTRLTVV.

This clonotype was observed a few times. V and J are TRBV5-1 and TRBJ2-1; TRBD1 aligns across 9 bases. After removal of 0 bases from V and 0 bases from J, the junction contained 10 bases not matched to a gene. Per germline, CDR1 SGHRS and CDR2 YFSETQ. The CDR3 is 19 residues long. This CDR3 is CASSLAGQGGGSSYNEQFF. CDR3 nucleotides: TGCGCCAGCAGCTTGGCGGGACAGGGTGGCGGGAGCTCCTACAATGAGCAGTTCTTC.

The rearrangement joins TRBV6-6 to TRBJ2-2, with TRBD1 identical over 8 bases. V dropped 6 bases and J dropped 6; count of bases not matched to a gene: 3. Germline-derived CDR1 and CDR2 are MNHNY and SVGAGI (reference sequence). This CDR3 region has 13 residues. This chain's CDR3 is CASSDRGPGELFF. CDR3 DNA: TGTGCCAGCAGCGACAGGGGCCCCGGGGAGCTGTTTTTT.

This chain uses TRBV19 with TRBJ1-5, with D possibly matching TRBD1 (6 bases). With 4 bases removed from V and 7 bases from J, the gap between germline ends came to 17 bases. The CDR3 totals 15 residues. Germline-derived CDR1 and CDR2 are LNHDA and SQIVND (reference sequence). The CDR3 protein is CASSTFPQGGQPQHF. The CDR3 DNA is TGTGCCAGTAGTACTTTTCCACAGGGCGGCCAGCCCCAGCATTTT.

This clonotype was seen at least ten times. This sequence joins TRBV7-8 and TRBJ2-7; D is perhaps TRBD1 (6 bases). The CDR3 is 13 amino acids. CDR1 and CDR2 from the germline V gene are SGHVS and FQNEAQ. Trimming took 5 bases from V and 3 from J, leaving 11 bases between them. The chain's CDR3 is CASSERTVYEQYF. The CDR3 DNA reads as TGTGCCAGCAGCGAACGGACAGTCTACGAGCAGTACTTC.

The chain uses TRBV7-9 and TRBJ1-2; D uncertain. The CDR3 consists of 12 residues. The V end was cut by 3 bases, the J end by 5 bases, with 7 bases between. CDR1 is SEHNR, CDR2 FQNEAQ, per germline (reference sequence). CDR3 nucleotide sequence: TGTGCCAGCAGCTTCACAGAATATGGCTACACCTTC. This sequence encodes CASSFTEYGYTF. The full variable domain, with the rest looked up from reference TRBV7-9 and TRBJ1-2, is DTGVSQNPRHKITKRGQNVTFRCDPISEHNRLYWYRQTLGQGPEFLTYFQNEAQLEKSRLLSDRFSAERPKGSFSTLEIQRTEQGDSAMYLCASSFTEYGYTFGSGTRLTVV.

This clonotype was picked up many times. The genes are TRBV5-1 and TRBJ1-3; 7 bases agree with TRBD1. Germline values: CDR1 SGHRS, CDR2 YFSETQ. This CDR3 region has 19 residues. With 0 bases clipped from V and 4 bases from J, the junction kept 16 bases outside the gene matches. The DNA of the CDR3 is TGCGCCAGCAGCTTGGACCCTCCCGAAAAAAGGGGGCACGGAAACACCATATATTTT. Translated, it gives CASSLDPPEKRGHGNTIYF.

This clonotype was recorded a few times. The chain combines TRBV29-1 with TRBJ1-2; possible D gene TRBD1, 5 bases. V lost 3 bases to trimming and J lost 8 bases, with 16 bases between them. The germline CDR1 and CDR2 sequences are SQVTM and ANQGSEA. This CDR3 has 13 residues. CDR3: CSVDRVIGVGYTF. As DNA, the CDR3 is TGCAGCGTTGACAGGGTAATTGGGGTCGGCTACACCTTC.

The V gene is TRBV12-3 or TRBV12-4, the J gene TRBJ1-1; a weak D match, TRBD1 (6 bases). The CDR3 is made up of 13 amino acids. V was pared by 3 bases and J by 10 bases, with 15 bases between. The CDR3 coding sequence is TGTGCCAGCAGTTTTGGGGCCGTAGGGGGAGCTTTCTTT. It codes for CASSFGAVGGAFF.

The chain joins TRBV5-1 to TRBJ2-3, with D perhaps being TRBD1 or TRBD2 (6 bases each). Trimming cost V 6 bases and J 2 bases, with 16 bases left between them. This CDR3 is 15 amino acids long. Per the germline V gene, CDR1 is SGHRS and CDR2 is YFSETQ. For the CDR3, the DNA is TGCGCCAGCAAAAGGGGGGACGGCCTCACAGATACGCAGTATTTT. It yields the protein CASKRGDGLTDTQYF.